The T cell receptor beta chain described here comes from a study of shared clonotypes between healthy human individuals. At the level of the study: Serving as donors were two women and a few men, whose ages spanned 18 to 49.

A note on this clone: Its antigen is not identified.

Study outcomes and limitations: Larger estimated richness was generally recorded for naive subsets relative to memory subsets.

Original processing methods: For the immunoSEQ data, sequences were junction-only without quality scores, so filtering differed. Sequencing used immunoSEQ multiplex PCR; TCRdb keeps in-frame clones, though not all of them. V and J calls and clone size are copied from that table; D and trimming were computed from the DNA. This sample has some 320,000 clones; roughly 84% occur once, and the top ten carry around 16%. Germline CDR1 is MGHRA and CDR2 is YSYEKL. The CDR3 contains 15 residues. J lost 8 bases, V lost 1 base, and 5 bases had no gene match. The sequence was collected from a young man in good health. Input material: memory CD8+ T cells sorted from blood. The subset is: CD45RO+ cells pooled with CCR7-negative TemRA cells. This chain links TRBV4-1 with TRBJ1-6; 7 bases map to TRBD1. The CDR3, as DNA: TGCGCCAGCAGCCAAGTGGGACAGACCGATTCACCCCTCCACTTT. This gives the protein CASSQVGQTDSPLHF.